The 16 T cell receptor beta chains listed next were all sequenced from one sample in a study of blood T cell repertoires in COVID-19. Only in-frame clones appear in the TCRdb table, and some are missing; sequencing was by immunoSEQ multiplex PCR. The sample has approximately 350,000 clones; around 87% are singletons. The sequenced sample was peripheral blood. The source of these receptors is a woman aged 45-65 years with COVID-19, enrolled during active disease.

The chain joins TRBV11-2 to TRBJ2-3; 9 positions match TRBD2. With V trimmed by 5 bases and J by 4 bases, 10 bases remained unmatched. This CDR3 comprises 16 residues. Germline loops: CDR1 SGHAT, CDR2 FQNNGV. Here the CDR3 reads CASSTRLAGSADTQYF. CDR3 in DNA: TGTGCCAGCAGCACCCGGCTAGCGGGGAGTGCAGATACGCAGTATTTT.

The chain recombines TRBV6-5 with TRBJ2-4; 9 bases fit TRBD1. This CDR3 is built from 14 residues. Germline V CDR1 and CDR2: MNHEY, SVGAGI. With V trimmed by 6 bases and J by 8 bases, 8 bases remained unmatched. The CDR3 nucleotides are TGTGCCAGCAGCGAGAGGACAGGGGTAGACATTCAGTACTTC. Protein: CASSERTGVDIQYF.

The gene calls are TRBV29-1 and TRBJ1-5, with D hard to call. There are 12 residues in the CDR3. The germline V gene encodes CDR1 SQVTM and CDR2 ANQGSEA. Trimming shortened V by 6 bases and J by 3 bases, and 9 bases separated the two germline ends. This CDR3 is CSVAPPNQPQHF. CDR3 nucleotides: TGCAGCGTGGCACCTCCCAATCAGCCCCAGCATTTT.

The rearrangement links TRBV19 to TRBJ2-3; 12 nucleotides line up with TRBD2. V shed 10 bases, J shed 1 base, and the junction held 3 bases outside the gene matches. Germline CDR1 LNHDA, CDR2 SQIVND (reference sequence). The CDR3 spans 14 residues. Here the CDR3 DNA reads TGTGCCACTAGCGGGAGGGCGGGCACAGATACGCAGTATTTT. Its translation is CATSGRAGTDTQYF.

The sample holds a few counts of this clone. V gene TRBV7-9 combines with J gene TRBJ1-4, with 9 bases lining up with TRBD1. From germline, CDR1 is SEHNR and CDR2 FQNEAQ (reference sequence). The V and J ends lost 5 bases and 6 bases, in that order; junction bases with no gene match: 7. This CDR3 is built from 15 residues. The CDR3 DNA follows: TGTGCCAGCAGCCCCCCCGGGACAGGGTATGAAAAACTGTTTTTT. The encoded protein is CASSPPGTGYEKLFF.

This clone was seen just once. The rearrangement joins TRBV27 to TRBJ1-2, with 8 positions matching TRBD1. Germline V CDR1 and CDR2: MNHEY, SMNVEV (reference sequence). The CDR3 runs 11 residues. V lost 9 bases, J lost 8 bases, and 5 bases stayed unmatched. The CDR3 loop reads CASQGAGGYTF. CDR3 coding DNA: TGTGCCAGTCAGGGGGCTGGAGGCTACACCTTC.

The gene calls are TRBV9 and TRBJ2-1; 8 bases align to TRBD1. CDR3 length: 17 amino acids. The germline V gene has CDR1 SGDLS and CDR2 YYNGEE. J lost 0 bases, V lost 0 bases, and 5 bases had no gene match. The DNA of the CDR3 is TGTGCCAGCAGCGTAGCGCAGGGGGCCAGCTCCTACAATGAGCAGTTCTTC. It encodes CASSVAQGASSYNEQFF. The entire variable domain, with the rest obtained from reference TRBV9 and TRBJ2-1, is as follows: DSGVTQTPKHLITATGQRVTLRCSPRSGDLSVYWYQQSLDQGLQFLIQYYNGEERAKGNILERFSAQQFPDLHSELNLSSLELGDSALYFCASSVAQGASSYNEQFFGPGTRLTVL.

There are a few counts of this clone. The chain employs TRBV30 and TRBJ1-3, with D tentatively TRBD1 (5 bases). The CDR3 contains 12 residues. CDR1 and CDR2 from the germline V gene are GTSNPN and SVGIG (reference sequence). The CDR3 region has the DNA TGTGTGGGCAGGGCCTCTGGAAACACCATATATTTT. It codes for CVGRASGNTIYF.

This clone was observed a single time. The CDR3 protein is CASSLGQSGANVLTF. In nucleotides, the CDR3 is TGTGCCAGCAGCCTCGGACAGTCTGGGGCCAACGTCCTGACTTTC. The rearrangement links TRBV5-8 to TRBJ2-6, with D possibly being TRBD1 (6 bases). Germline assignment: CDR1 SGHTS and CDR2 YDEGEE. This CDR3 is built from 15 residues. Trimming left V 4 bases short and J 1 base short, with 9 bases between. Supplemented by reference TRBV5-8 and TRBJ2-6, the full variable domain reads EAGVTQSPTHLIKTRGQQATLRCSPISGHTSVYWYQQALGLGLQFLLWYDEGEERNRGNFPPRFSGRQFPNYSSELNVNALELEDSALYLCASSLGQSGANVLTFGAGSRLTVL.

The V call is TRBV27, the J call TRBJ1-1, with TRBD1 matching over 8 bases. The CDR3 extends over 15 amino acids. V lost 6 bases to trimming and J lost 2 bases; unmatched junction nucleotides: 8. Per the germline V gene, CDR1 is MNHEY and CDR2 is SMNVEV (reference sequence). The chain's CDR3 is CASRSLRGLNTEAFF. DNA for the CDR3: TGTGCCAGCAGGTCCCTCAGGGGGCTCAACACTGAAGCTTTCTTT.

CDR3 residues: CAIRSGTSGLRDEQFF. CDR3 bases: TGTGCCATCAGATCCGGGACTAGCGGGCTCAGGGATGAGCAGTTCTTC. The chain joins TRBV10-3 to TRBJ2-1; 12 nucleotides align to TRBD2. Per the germline V gene, CDR1 is ENHRY and CDR2 is SYGVKD. The CDR3 sequence is 16 residues long. Unmatched junction bases numbered 11, after V lost 6 bases and J lost 8 bases.

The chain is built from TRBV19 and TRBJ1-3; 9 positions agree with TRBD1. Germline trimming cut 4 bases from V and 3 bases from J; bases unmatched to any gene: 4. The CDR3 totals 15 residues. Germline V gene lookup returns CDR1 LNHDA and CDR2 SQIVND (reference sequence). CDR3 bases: TGTGCCAGTAGTACACAGGGGGCGATTGGAAACACCATATATTTT. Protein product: CASSTQGAIGNTIYF.

CDR3 in amino acids: CASSPPISGETQYF. The DNA of the CDR3 is TGTGCCAGCAGCCCCCCCATTTCAGGGGAGACGCAGTATTTT. This chain connects TRBV7-2 to TRBJ2-3; the D gene is possibly TRBD1 (6 bases). V gave up 5 bases and J gave up 9 bases, with 18 bases separating them. There are 14 residues in the CDR3. Germline CDR1 SGHTA, CDR2 FQGNSA.

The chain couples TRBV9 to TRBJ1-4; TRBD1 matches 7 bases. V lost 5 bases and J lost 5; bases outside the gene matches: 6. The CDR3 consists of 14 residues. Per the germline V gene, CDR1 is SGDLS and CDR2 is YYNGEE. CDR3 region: CASSGGTANEKLFF. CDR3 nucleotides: TGTGCCAGCAGTGGGGGGACAGCAAATGAAAAACTGTTTTTT.

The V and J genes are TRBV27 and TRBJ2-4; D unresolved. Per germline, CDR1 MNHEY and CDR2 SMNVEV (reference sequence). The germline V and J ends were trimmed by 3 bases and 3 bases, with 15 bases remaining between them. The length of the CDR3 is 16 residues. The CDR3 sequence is CASSFYSPPNKNIQYF. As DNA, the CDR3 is TGTGCCAGCAGTTTTTACAGTCCGCCCAACAAAAACATTCAGTACTTC.

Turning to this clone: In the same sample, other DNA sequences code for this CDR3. As DNA, the CDR3 is TGTGCCAGCAGTTTTCAGGGAAAACTGTTTTTT. It codes for CASSFQGKLFF. V usage is TRBV12-3 or TRBV12-4 and J usage is TRBJ1-4; D is perhaps TRBD1 (5 bases). Trimming pared 3 bases from V and 10 bases from J, leaving 6 bases between. This CDR3 comprises 11 residues.